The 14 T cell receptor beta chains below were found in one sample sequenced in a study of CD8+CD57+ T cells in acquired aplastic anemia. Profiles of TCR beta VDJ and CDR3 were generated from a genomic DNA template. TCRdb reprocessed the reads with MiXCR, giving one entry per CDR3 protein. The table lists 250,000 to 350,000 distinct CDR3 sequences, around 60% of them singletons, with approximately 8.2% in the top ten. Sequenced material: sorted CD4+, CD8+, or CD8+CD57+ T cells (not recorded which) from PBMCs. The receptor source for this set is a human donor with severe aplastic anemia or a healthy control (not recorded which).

Here the CDR3 reads CASSLADGGQSYEQYF. The CDR3 DNA reads TGCGCCAGCAGCTTGGCCGATGGGGGCCAATCCTACGAGCAGTACTTC. V usage is TRBV5-1 and J usage is TRBJ2-7, with D perhaps matching TRBD1 (6 bases). This CDR3 region has 16 residues. V lost 0 bases, J lost 1 base, and 14 bases lay in between. Per the germline V gene, CDR1 is SGHRS and CDR2 is YFSETQ.

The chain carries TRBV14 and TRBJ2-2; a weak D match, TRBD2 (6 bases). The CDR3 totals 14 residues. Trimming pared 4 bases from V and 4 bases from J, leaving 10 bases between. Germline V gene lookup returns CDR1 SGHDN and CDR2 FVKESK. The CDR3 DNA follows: TGTGCCAGCAGCCCGGGGACTCGCACCGGGGAGCTGTTTTTT. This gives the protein CASSPGTRTGELFF.

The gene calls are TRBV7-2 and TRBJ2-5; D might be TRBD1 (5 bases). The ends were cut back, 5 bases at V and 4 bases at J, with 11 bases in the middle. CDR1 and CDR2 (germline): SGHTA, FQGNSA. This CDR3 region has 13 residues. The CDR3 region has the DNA TGTGCCAGCAGCGTGGGGCGGTCAGAGACCCAGTACTTC. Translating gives CASSVGRSETQYF.

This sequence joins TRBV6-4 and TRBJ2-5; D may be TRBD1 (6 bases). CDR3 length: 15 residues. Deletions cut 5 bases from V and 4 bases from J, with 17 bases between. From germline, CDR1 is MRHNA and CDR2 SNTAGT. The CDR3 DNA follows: TGTGCCAGCAGTTACTTGGGACCAGGGGCAGAGACCCAGTACTTC. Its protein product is CASSYLGPGAETQYF.

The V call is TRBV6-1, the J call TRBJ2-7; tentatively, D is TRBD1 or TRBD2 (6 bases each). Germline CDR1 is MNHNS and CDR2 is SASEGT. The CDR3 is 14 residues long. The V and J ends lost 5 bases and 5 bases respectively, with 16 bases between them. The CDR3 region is CASSTAGGMDEQYF. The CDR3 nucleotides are TGTGCCAGCAGTACGGCCGGGGGCATGGACGAGCAGTACTTC.

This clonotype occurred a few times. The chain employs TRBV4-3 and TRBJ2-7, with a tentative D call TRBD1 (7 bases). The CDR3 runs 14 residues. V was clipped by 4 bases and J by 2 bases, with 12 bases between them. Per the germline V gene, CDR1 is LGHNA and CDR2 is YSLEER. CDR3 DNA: TGCGCCAGCAGCCGTCCAGGGGGGCCCTACGAGCAGTACTTC. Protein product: CASSRPGGPYEQYF.

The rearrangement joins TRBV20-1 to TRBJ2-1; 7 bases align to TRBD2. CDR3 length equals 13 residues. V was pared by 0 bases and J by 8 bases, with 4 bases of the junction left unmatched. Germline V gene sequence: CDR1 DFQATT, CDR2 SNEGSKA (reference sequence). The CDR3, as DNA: TGCAGTGCTAGAGAGCGGGGGTTAGATGAGCAGTTCTTC. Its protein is CSARERGLDEQFF.

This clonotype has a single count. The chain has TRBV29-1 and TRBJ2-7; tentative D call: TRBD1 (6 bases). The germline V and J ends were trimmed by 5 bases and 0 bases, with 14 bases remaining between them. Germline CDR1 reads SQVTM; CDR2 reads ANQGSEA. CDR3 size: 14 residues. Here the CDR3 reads CSVQQDRNSYEQYF. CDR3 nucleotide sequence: TGCAGCGTTCAACAGGACAGAAACTCCTACGAGCAGTACTTC.

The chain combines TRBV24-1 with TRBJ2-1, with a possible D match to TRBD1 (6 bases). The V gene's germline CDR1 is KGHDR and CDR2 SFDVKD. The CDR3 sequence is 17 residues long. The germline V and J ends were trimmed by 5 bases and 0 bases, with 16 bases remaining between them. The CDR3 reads CATSGGLAGSSYNEQFF. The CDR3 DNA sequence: TGTGCCACCAGTGGGGGGCTGGCAGGGAGCTCCTACAATGAGCAGTTCTTC.

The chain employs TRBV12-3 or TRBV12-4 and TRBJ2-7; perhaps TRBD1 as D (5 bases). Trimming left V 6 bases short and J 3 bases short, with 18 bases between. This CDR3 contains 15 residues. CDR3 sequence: CASSVGDSPNYEQYF. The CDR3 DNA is TGTGCCAGCAGCGTAGGAGACAGTCCCAACTACGAGCAGTACTTC.

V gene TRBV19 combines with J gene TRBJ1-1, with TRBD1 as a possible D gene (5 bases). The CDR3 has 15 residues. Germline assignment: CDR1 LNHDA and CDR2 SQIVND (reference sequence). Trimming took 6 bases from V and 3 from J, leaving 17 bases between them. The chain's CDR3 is CASRPTGLWYTEAFF. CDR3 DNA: TGTGCCAGTAGACCGACGGGACTTTGGTACACTGAAGCTTTCTTT.

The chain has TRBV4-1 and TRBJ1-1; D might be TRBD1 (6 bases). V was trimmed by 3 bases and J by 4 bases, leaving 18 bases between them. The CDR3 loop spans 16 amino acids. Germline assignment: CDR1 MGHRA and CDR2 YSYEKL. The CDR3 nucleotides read TGCGCCAGCAGCCAGCAAGATCGGGGAGGGGGCACTGAAGCTTTCTTT. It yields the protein CASSQQDRGGGTEAFF.

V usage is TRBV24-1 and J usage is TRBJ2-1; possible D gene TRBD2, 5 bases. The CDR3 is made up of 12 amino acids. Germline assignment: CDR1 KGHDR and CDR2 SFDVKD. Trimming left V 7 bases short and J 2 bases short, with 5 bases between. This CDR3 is CATSGAYNEQFF. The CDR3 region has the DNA TGTGCCACCAGCGGGGCCTACAATGAGCAGTTCTTC.

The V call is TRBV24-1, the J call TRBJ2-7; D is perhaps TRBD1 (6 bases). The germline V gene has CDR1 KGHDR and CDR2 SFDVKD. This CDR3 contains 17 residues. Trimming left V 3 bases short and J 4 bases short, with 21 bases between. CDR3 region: CATSDGGVGAPPYEQYF. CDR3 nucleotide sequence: TGTGCCACCAGTGATGGGGGCGTGGGGGCCCCCCCGTACGAGCAGTACTTC.